The T cell receptor (beta chain) described here comes from a study of naive and memory T cell subsets (TCRdb year 2017). About the investigation overall: An open-source, UMI-based TCR alpha and beta sequencing pipeline was applied to sorted naive and memory peripheral blood T cell subsets. Complete agreement was observed between the functional CMV T cell responses and the IgG serology results. RNA was DNase-treated and reverse transcribed with TCR constant-region primers, mostly using SuperScript III. Overall study results and their limits: A power law was followed by TCR abundance, with an exponent that differed between naive and memory subsets but was consistent across the three individuals. In both CD4 and CD8 cells, going from naive through CM, EM and EMRA, the Gini index went up while Shannon and inverse Simpson diversity went down. Following error correction, more than 90% of naive TCR sequences occurred only once, which made naive abundance distributions much steeper than those of memory subsets. The repertoire findings for the naive and memory subsets could not be validated, as no ground truth was available. RNA-based TCR counts may be affected by expression changes linked to T cell activation and differentiation. A clonotype was defined as a single alpha or beta chain sequence rather than as a paired alpha/beta receptor.

The library relied on UMI-ligation and nested PCR. To cover both TRBC1 and TRBC2, the beta constant-region primer consisted of an equimolar mix of two oligonucleotides. A single-stranded oligonucleotide containing the SP2 primer and a 12-nucleotide UMI was joined to the 3' end of the cDNA by T4 RNA ligase 1. Four rounds of PCR were used to amplify ligated cDNA, with nested alpha and beta constant-region primers being used together with the SP2 primer. Incubation of the ligation reaction lasted about 20-25 hours at 16 degrees C. PCR2 was typically run as a SYBR Green qPCR and stopped at a predetermined threshold to prevent over-amplification. Every purification after the first one was done using Agencourt AMPure XP magnetic beads. Libraries were quantified by Qubit and checked on a TapeStation, with a main peak expected near 650 bp. Sequencing of the pooled libraries was done on an Illumina MiSeq using v2 2x251 paired-end kits, which typically yielded roughly 0.85-2 million reads per sample. Libraries were pooled at about 4 nM per sample, and about 4.5-7% PhiX was added to improve cluster recognition. In the authors' own workflow: Using tag matching that tolerated one base-pair mismatch, Decombinator assigned V and J genes to FASTQ reads that had been processed by Demultiplexor. Collapsinator used UMIs to correct both sequencing errors and frequency errors arising from PCR heterogeneity. CDR3Translator translated TCRs and extracted CDR3s from the conserved cysteine to the FGXG phenylalanine, flagging non-productive sequences. Repertoires were subsampled to equal numbers of UMI-defined TCRs before Gini, Shannon entropy and inverse Simpson indices were calculated. Within the linear range, a power law was fitted to clonotype abundance distributions using maximum likelihood. Similar UMI counts, unique TCR numbers and clonal distributions were obtained with the pipeline and with MIGEC on one naive CD8 sample. The repertoires were searched for roughly 7,900 CMV-associated CDR3 sequences that had been compiled from VDJdb and a published dataset. TCRdb reworked the public reads: Q25 trimming with fastp, MiXCR clone assembly, productive beta chains retained. Rows are combined by CDR3 protein, so each entry shows the most common genes and DNA. What appears here as the V and J calls and clone size reflects TCRdb's work, not the paper's. For this sample there are fewer than 30,000 distinct CDR3 sequences; around a tenth appear just once. In total, the top ten clones hold 17% of the sample.

From the second PCR step onward, the TCR alpha chain libraries and the TCR beta chain libraries were amplified separately. Donor CMV status was determined by IFNgamma production from CD4+ T cells after overnight stimulation of fresh PBMCs with CMV viral lysate. CD4 T cells were positively selected with Miltenyi beads, followed by positive selection of CD8 T cells from the CD4-negative fraction. Cells were stained for CD3, CD4, CD8, CD45RA, CD27 and a live/dead dye and were sorted on a BD Aria II into four subsets based on CD45RA and CD27. Effector memory cells were sorted as CD45RA-CD27-, and EMRA cells as CD45RA+CD27-. A few healthy volunteers provided blood, and each donor's sample was split into CD4 and CD8 T cells and then further divided into four differentiation subsets. Roughly 0.13 L of peripheral blood was collected from each donor, and PBMC were isolated by Ficoll-Paque PLUS density-gradient centrifugation. Sorted cells were lysed in RLT buffer, after which RNA was extracted using a Qiagen RNeasy kit and stored at -80 degrees C.

Cut back by 2 bases and 4 bases, the V and J ends lie 12 bases apart. CDR1 is given as MNHNY and CDR2 as SVGAGI, both from the germline V gene (reference sequence). The CDR3 starts with the cysteine, ends with the phenylalanine, and has 15 residues. Kept here is only the CDR3 DNA, which spans 45 bases and is read in frame from base 1. This clonotype was counted between two and nine times. No antigen is known for it. The record has no base qualities; no much larger clone is one base away. Sequences were obtained from effector memory CD4+ T cells from blood. The sample's cell subset or site label, in plain terms: effector memory, CD45RA- CD27-. The clonotype originates from a human donor in good health. This chain joins TRBV6-6 to TRBJ2-4; the D gene is perhaps TRBD1, on 5 matching bases. The CDR3 loop reads CASSYGISGKNIQYF. The sequenced DNA: TGTGCCAGCAGTTACGGGATTTCAGGGAAAAACATTCAGTACTTC.